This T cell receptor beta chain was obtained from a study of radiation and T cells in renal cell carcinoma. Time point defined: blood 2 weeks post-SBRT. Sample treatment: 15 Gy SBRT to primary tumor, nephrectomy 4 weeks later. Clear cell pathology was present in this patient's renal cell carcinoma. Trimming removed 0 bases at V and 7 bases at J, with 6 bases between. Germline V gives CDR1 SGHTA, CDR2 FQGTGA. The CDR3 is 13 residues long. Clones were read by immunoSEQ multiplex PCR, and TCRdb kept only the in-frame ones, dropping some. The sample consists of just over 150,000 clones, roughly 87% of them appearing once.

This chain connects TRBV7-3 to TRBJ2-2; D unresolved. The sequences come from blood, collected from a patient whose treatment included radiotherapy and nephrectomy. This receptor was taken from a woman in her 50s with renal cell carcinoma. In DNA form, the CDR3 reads TGTGCCAGCAGCTTAACGGCTGTCGGGGAGCTGTTTTTT. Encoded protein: CASSLTAVGELFF.